These 13 T cell receptor beta chains share one sample of origin, sequenced in a study of shared clonotypes between healthy human individuals. Repertoires were generated with immunoSEQ multiplex PCR, while TCRdb's copy carries only in-frame clones and drops some. The table lists 600,000 or so clones, roughly 95% of them singletons. Naive CD8 cells comprised CD45RO-negative, CCR7-positively selected cells, excluding terminally differentiated effector memory CD45RA+ cells. Sequencing was done on a sample of naive CD8+ T cells sorted from blood. These receptors all stem from a woman in her twenties or thirties in good health.

V and J are TRBV5-6 and TRBJ2-3; TRBD2 aligns across 7 bases. CDR3 length: 16 amino acids. The V gene end was trimmed by 4 bases and the J gene end by 2 bases; junction bases not matched to a gene: 10. Looked up from germline, CDR1 is SGHDT and CDR2 is YYEEEE. CDR3 loop: CASSLQLALLTDTQYF. CDR3 nucleotides: TGTGCCAGCAGCCTCCAACTAGCGTTACTCACAGATACGCAGTATTTT.

CDR3 region: CASSHGLAATGSEQFF. The CDR3 nucleotides are TGTGCCAGCAGTCACGGACTAGCGGCAACAGGGAGTGAGCAGTTCTTC. The chain has TRBV27 and TRBJ2-1, with 10 bases lining up with TRBD2. J lost 9 bases, V lost 5 bases, and 13 bases had no gene match. Germline CDR1 and CDR2: MNHEY and SMNVEV (reference sequence). This CDR3 is built from 16 residues.

This rearrangement joins TRBV5-6 to TRBJ2-7, with D possibly being TRBD2 (5 bases). Deletions cut 5 bases from V and 5 bases from J, with 11 bases between. There are 12 residues in the CDR3. Germline V gene sequence: CDR1 SGHDT, CDR2 YYEEEE. The CDR3: CASSPHGDEQYF. The CDR3 DNA follows: TGTGCCAGCAGTCCCCACGGGGACGAGCAGTACTTC. The variable domain in full, with the rest retrieved from reference TRBV5-6 and TRBJ2-7, is DAGVTQSPTHLIKTRGQQVTLRCSPKSGHDTVSWYQQALGQGPQFIFQYYEEEERQRGNFPDRFSGHQFPNYSSELNVNALLLGDSALYLCASSPHGDEQYFGPGTRLTVT.

The rearrangement links TRBV11-1 to TRBJ2-1; TRBD2 is a possible D gene (5 bases). V was clipped by 4 bases and J by 3 bases, with 13 bases between them. The CDR3 length is 15 residues. Germline lookup yields CDR1 SGHAT and CDR2 FQDESV (reference sequence). This CDR3 reads CASSSSGTIYNEQFF. CDR3 in DNA: TGTGCCAGCAGCTCCAGCGGCACGATCTACAATGAGCAGTTCTTC.

The chain employs TRBV6-5 and TRBJ2-7, with 8 positions matching TRBD1. The trim removed 6 bases at V and 5 bases at J, leaving 9 bases unmatched. The length of the CDR3 is 14 residues. In germline, CDR1 is MNHEY, CDR2 SVGAGI. CDR3 nucleotide sequence: TGTGCCAGCAGCCAGCCGGGACAGGCAAACGAGCAGTACTTC. Encoded protein: CASSQPGQANEQYF.

V usage is TRBV27 and J usage is TRBJ2-1, with TRBD2 matching 10 bases. CDR1 is MNHEY and CDR2 is SMNVEV in the germline V gene (reference sequence). The CDR3 covers 16 residues. The ends lost 6 bases at V and 7 bases at J; junction bases unmatched: 12. The CDR3 region has the DNA TGTGCCAGCAGCCAGGCTAGCGGGAGCTTGGGGAATGAGCAGTTCTTC. Its protein product is CASSQASGSLGNEQFF.

This clone is a singleton in its sample. The rearrangement joins TRBV5-4 to TRBJ1-1; D not resolved. Germline V CDR1 and CDR2: SGHNT, YYREEE (reference sequence). The CDR3 consists of 14 residues. V dropped 3 bases and J dropped 0 bases, with 9 bases sitting between them. CDR3 sequence (DNA): TGTGCCAGCAGCTGGGGAAGAATGAACACTGAAGCTTTCTTT. Protein product: CASSWGRMNTEAFF.

V usage is TRBV9 and J usage is TRBJ2-3; 7 bases align to TRBD2. The V gene's germline CDR1 is SGDLS and CDR2 YYNGEE. Trimming removed 0 bases from V and 4 bases from J; junction bases left unmatched: 8. This CDR3 has 16 residues. The CDR3 is CASSVGGRTRADTQYF. DNA of the CDR3: TGTGCCAGCAGCGTAGGTGGGCGGACTAGGGCAGATACGCAGTATTTT.

J is TRBJ1-1 and V is TRBV10-3, with D unclear. Germline loops: CDR1 ENHRY, CDR2 SYGVKD. Between the trimmed V and J ends, which lost 0 bases and 0 bases, there was a span of 14 bases. The CDR3 covers 17 residues. The CDR3 DNA sequence: TGTGCCATCAGTGAGTCGTTGGAGAAAGGGTTGAACACTGAAGCTTTCTTT. Amino acid sequence: CAISESLEKGLNTEAFF.

This clone was observed a handful of times. This chain connects TRBV9 to TRBJ1-4, with D tentatively TRBD1 (5 bases). The V gene's germline CDR1 is SGDLS and CDR2 YYNGEE. Trimming pared 3 bases from V and 8 bases from J, leaving 17 bases between. This CDR3 contains 15 residues. The CDR3 sequence: CASSEGRKSNEKLFF. Written as DNA, the CDR3 is TGTGCCAGCAGCGAGGGGCGCAAAAGTAACGAAAAACTGTTTTTT.

The chain couples TRBV11-2 to TRBJ1-2; no reliable D call. V was cut by 5 bases and J by 1 base, with 11 bases left in between. The length of the CDR3 is 14 residues. Germline lookup yields CDR1 SGHAT and CDR2 FQNNGV. CDR3 sequence (DNA): TGTGCCAGCAGCCGGACGGGAATTAACTATGGCTACACCTTC. This codes for CASSRTGINYGYTF.

The rearrangement links TRBV7-8 to TRBJ2-1; 9 positions agree with TRBD2. Germline CDR1 and CDR2: SGHVS and FQNEAQ. Trimming at V came to 3 bases and at J to 6 bases, leaving 9 bases not matched to a gene. This CDR3 has 16 amino acids. CDR3 coding DNA: TGTGCCAGCAGCTTTGGTGGTAGCGGGAGTCTCAATGAGCAGTTCTTC. Protein: CASSFGGSGSLNEQFF.

The chain joins TRBV6-5 to TRBJ2-7, with D possibly being TRBD1 (6 bases). The CDR3 is 16 amino acids. V was clipped by 0 bases and J by 2 bases, with 14 bases between them. Germline V gene lookup returns CDR1 MNHEY and CDR2 SVGAGI. The CDR3 DNA follows: TGTGCCAGCAGTTACTCGTTGGGGACATTCCCCTACGAGCAGTACTTC. Encoded protein: CASSYSLGTFPYEQYF.